This is a list of T cell receptor beta chains from one sample in a study of cytomegalovirus exposure and HLA in healthy donors. Clones were read by immunoSEQ multiplex PCR, and TCRdb kept only the in-frame ones, dropping some. The data hold more than 150,000 clones, with over 70% observed a single time. What was sequenced was PBMCs. These receptors came from a man between 50 and 59 years old in good health and CMV-seropositive. Both conserved end residues are part of each CDR3. The order of the fields is CDR3 DNA, CDR3 protein, V gene, clone size, D gene, J gene. D genes are given only for firm matches. Where a row states a size, it is once, few, many or the class of an expanded clone; other rows omit it.

cdr3_nt: TGTGCCAGCAGTCTCGACAGATACGATCAGCCCCAGCATTTT
cdr3_aa: CASSLDRYDQPQHF
v_call: TRBV2
clone_size: .
d_call: .
j_call: TRBJ1-5

cdr3_nt: TGTGCCAGTAGTATCACTAGCGGGAAAACGCAGTATTTT
cdr3_aa: CASSITSGKTQYF
v_call: TRBV19
clone_size: .
d_call: TRBD2
j_call: TRBJ2-3

cdr3_nt: TGCGCCAGCCACCGCGTCTGGGAGGGGCGAGGTGCCTACGAGCAGTACTTC
cdr3_aa: CASHRVWEGRGAYEQYF
v_call: TRBV23-1
clone_size: .
d_call: TRBD2
j_call: TRBJ2-7

cdr3_nt: TGTGCCAGCAGCTTGGTTGGGAGGAACACTGAAGCCTTCTTT
cdr3_aa: CASSLVGRNTEAFF
v_call: TRBV5-6
clone_size: once
d_call: .
j_call: TRBJ1-1

cdr3_nt: TGTGCCAGCAGTGGGTTTCAGGGGAACTATGGCTACACCTTC
cdr3_aa: CASSGFQGNYGYTF
v_call: TRBV2
clone_size: .
d_call: .
j_call: TRBJ1-2

cdr3_nt: TGCGCCAGCAGCCAAGACCCCGGTTACGTGCCCCAGCATTTT
cdr3_aa: CASSQDPGYVPQHF
v_call: TRBV4-1
clone_size: once
d_call: .
j_call: TRBJ1-5

cdr3_nt: TGCGCCAGCATGCGATCCGGGATCGAAAACGAGCAGTACTTC
cdr3_aa: CASMRSGIENEQYF
v_call: TRBV5-1
clone_size: .
d_call: .
j_call: TRBJ2-7

cdr3_nt: TGTGCCAGCAGAACCACAGTTACCTACGAGCAGTACTTC
cdr3_aa: CASRTTVTYEQYF
v_call: TRBV6-1
clone_size: .
d_call: .
j_call: TRBJ2-7

cdr3_nt: TGTGCCAGCAGCCAAGATAACGCCTGGCGGAATTCACCCCTCCACTTT
cdr3_aa: CASSQDNAWRNSPLHF
v_call: TRBV14
clone_size: .
d_call: .
j_call: TRBJ1-6

cdr3_nt: TGTGCCAGCAGTTTAAACAGGGGCAATCAGCCCCAGCATTTT
cdr3_aa: CASSLNRGNQPQHF
v_call: TRBV27
clone_size: .
d_call: .
j_call: TRBJ1-5

cdr3_nt: TGTGCTAGCAGCGGAGGGGCTGTGAACACCGGGGAGCTGTTTTTT
cdr3_aa: CASSGGAVNTGELFF
v_call: TRBV7-7
clone_size: .
d_call: .
j_call: TRBJ2-2

cdr3_nt: TGCGCCAGCAGCCTAGATGGCAATCAGCCCCAGCATTTT
cdr3_aa: CASSLDGNQPQHF
v_call: TRBV5-1
clone_size: .
d_call: .
j_call: TRBJ1-5

cdr3_nt: TGCAGCGTTGATTCAGGGAACGAGCAGTACTTC
cdr3_aa: CSVDSGNEQYF
v_call: TRBV29-1
clone_size: .
d_call: .
j_call: TRBJ2-7

cdr3_nt: TGTGCCAGCACCGACCTTGGACAGGGAAACGGTGAAGCTTTCTTT
cdr3_aa: CASTDLGQGNGEAFF
v_call: TRBV6-1
clone_size: .
d_call: TRBD1
j_call: TRBJ1-1

cdr3_nt: TGCAGCGCCCGGGGGGGCGGGAGAGTTAACACCGGGGAGCTGTTTTTT
cdr3_aa: CSARGGGRVNTGELFF
v_call: TRBV29-1
clone_size: .
d_call: TRBD2
j_call: TRBJ2-2

cdr3_nt: TGCGCCAGCAGCCTGAAACAGGGATCTAGAGAGCAGTACTTC
cdr3_aa: CASSLKQGSREQYF
v_call: TRBV5-1
clone_size: .
d_call: .
j_call: TRBJ2-7

cdr3_nt: TGCGCCAGCAGCTTGACATTACAGGGTTTGGGTACGGCCGGGGAGCTGTTTTTT
cdr3_aa: CASSLTLQGLGTAGELFF
v_call: TRBV5-1
clone_size: once
d_call: .
j_call: TRBJ2-2

cdr3_nt: TGTGCCAGCAGCCCGAGTCGGCGGGGGGGCTACAATGAGCAGTTCTTC
cdr3_aa: CASSPSRRGGYNEQFF
v_call: TRBV7-3
clone_size: .
d_call: TRBD2
j_call: TRBJ2-1

cdr3_nt: TGTGCCAGCAGCACCGGGACAGGATACTACGAGCAGTACTTC
cdr3_aa: CASSTGTGYYEQYF
v_call: TRBV27
clone_size: .
d_call: TRBD1
j_call: TRBJ2-7

cdr3_nt: TGTGCCAGCAGCCCCAACATCCACGGGGAGCTGTTTTTT
cdr3_aa: CASSPNIHGELFF
v_call: TRBV11-2
clone_size: few
d_call: .
j_call: TRBJ2-2

cdr3_nt: TGTGCCAGCTCACCACCCGCTGCCCCAGGTTACGAGCAGTACTTC
cdr3_aa: CASSPPAAPGYEQYF
v_call: TRBV18
clone_size: .
d_call: .
j_call: TRBJ2-7

cdr3_nt: TGTGCCTGGAGTTATGGCTCAAATACGCAGTATTTT
cdr3_aa: CAWSYGSNTQYF
v_call: TRBV30
clone_size: .
d_call: .
j_call: TRBJ2-3

cdr3_nt: TGTGCCAGCAGACGGGGACTAGCGGGAGGCTCCTACGAGCAGTACTTC
cdr3_aa: CASRRGLAGGSYEQYF
v_call: TRBV28
clone_size: .
d_call: TRBD2
j_call: TRBJ2-7

cdr3_nt: TGTGCCAGCAGTTCGCCGGGACATTCGATCCCTGAAGCTTTCTTT
cdr3_aa: CASSSPGHSIPEAFF
v_call: TRBV27
clone_size: .
d_call: .
j_call: TRBJ1-1

cdr3_nt: TGTGCCAGCAGCTTTACTTCCGGGGGGGCAGAGACCCAGTACTTC
cdr3_aa: CASSFTSGGAETQYF
v_call: TRBV11-2
clone_size: .
d_call: TRBD2
j_call: TRBJ2-5

cdr3_nt: TGTGCCAGCTCCCATGGGTCGCCAGGTACTAATTCACCCCTCCACTTT
cdr3_aa: CASSHGSPGTNSPLHF
v_call: TRBV18
clone_size: .
d_call: .
j_call: TRBJ1-6

cdr3_nt: TGCGCCAGCAGCCAACGCACTGCGTCAGCGAACTATGGCTACACCTTC
cdr3_aa: CASSQRTASANYGYTF
v_call: TRBV4-1
clone_size: .
d_call: .
j_call: TRBJ1-2

cdr3_nt: TGTGCCAGCAGCCAGGGGAATCTCCCTCGATACGAGCAGTACTTC
cdr3_aa: CASSQGNLPRYEQYF
v_call: TRBV11-3
clone_size: .
d_call: .
j_call: TRBJ2-7

cdr3_nt: TGTGCCAGCATTCCTGGGGCGTGGGGCTATGGCTACACCTTC
cdr3_aa: CASIPGAWGYGYTF
v_call: TRBV28
clone_size: .
d_call: .
j_call: TRBJ1-2

cdr3_nt: TGTGCCTGGAGAAGGGGGTTGAACACTGAAGCTTTCTTT
cdr3_aa: CAWRRGLNTEAFF
v_call: TRBV30
clone_size: .
d_call: .
j_call: TRBJ1-1

cdr3_nt: TGTGCCAGCAGCTTGAACAGGGCCGACTCCTATGGCTACACCTTC
cdr3_aa: CASSLNRADSYGYTF
v_call: TRBV5-4
clone_size: .
d_call: .
j_call: TRBJ1-2

cdr3_nt: TGTGCCAGCAGTTTAGCAGGCATGACCTACGAGCAGTACTTC
cdr3_aa: CASSLAGMTYEQYF
v_call: TRBV27
clone_size: once
d_call: .
j_call: TRBJ2-7

cdr3_nt: TGTGCCATCAGCCCTACAGGGACCGGGGAGCTGTTTTTT
cdr3_aa: CAISPTGTGELFF
v_call: TRBV10-3
clone_size: .
d_call: .
j_call: TRBJ2-2

cdr3_nt: TGTGCCAGCAGCGTAGCGGGGACCGGGACAGGGGTCAATGAGCAGTTCTTC
cdr3_aa: CASSVAGTGTGVNEQFF
v_call: TRBV9
clone_size: .
d_call: TRBD1
j_call: TRBJ2-1

cdr3_nt: TGTGCCACCCGGGTCCCTACCTACAATGAGCAGTTCTTC
cdr3_aa: CATRVPTYNEQFF
v_call: TRBV6-5
clone_size: .
d_call: .
j_call: TRBJ2-1

cdr3_nt: TGTGCCAGCAGCGTAGATGAACCGGGGGCCTACGAGCAGTACTTC
cdr3_aa: CASSVDEPGAYEQYF
v_call: TRBV9
clone_size: .
d_call: .
j_call: TRBJ2-7

cdr3_nt: TGTGCCAGCAGTTACTCGTCTATAACTGAAGCTTTCTTT
cdr3_aa: CASSYSSITEAFF
v_call: TRBV6-6
clone_size: .
d_call: .
j_call: TRBJ1-1

cdr3_nt: TGTGCCAGCAGTTACTCGATGACGTACACCGGGGAGCTGTCTTTT
cdr3_aa: CASSYSMTYTGELSF
v_call: TRBV6-5
clone_size: .
d_call: .
j_call: TRBJ2-2

cdr3_nt: TGTGCCAGCAGCCCGGACAGGGTTTATGGCTACACCTTC
cdr3_aa: CASSPDRVYGYTF
v_call: TRBV5-4
clone_size: .
d_call: TRBD1
j_call: TRBJ1-2

cdr3_nt: TGTGCCAGCAGCTTAGGGGGGCTTGCCAAAAACATTCAGTACTTC
cdr3_aa: CASSLGGLAKNIQYF
v_call: TRBV11-2
clone_size: .
d_call: .
j_call: TRBJ2-4

cdr3_nt: TGTGCCAGCAGTCAAGGACAGAGCTACGAGCAGTACTTC
cdr3_aa: CASSQGQSYEQYF
v_call: TRBV6-6
clone_size: .
d_call: .
j_call: TRBJ2-7